Below, 12 T cell receptor beta chains from the same sample are listed, as sequenced in a study of blood T cell repertoires in COVID-19 (dated by TCRdb to the early 2020s). Receptor libraries were prepared by the immunoSEQ multiplex PCR assay. TCRdb retrieved this table from immuneACCESS and kept in-frame rearrangements only. Not all clones are present; in checked studies, unresolved V genes account for under half, and no reason is known for the remainder. Across this sample there are tens of thousands of clones, with 87% seen only once. The ten largest clones take up around 1.8% of the sample. The sample was peripheral blood. The source of these receptors is a man aged 50 to 60 with active or convalescent COVID-19.

CDR3 in amino acids: CASSLGGQGIQETQYF. In DNA form, the CDR3 reads TGCGCCAGCAGCTTGGGAGGACAGGGGATCCAAGAGACCCAGTACTTC. The chain combines TRBV5-1 with TRBJ2-5; 9 bases match TRBD1. This CDR3 is built from 16 residues. Germline values: CDR1 SGHRS, CDR2 YFSETQ. V gave up 0 bases and J gave up 1 base; unmatched junction bases: 4.

The chain carries TRBV18 and TRBJ1-1; 7 bases align to TRBD1. CDR1 is KGHSH, CDR2 LQKENI, per germline. J was trimmed by 3 bases and V by 4 bases; bases with no gene match: 8. The CDR3 runs to 15 residues. The CDR3 region is CASSRDMQGDTEAFF. CDR3 bases: TGTGCCAGCTCACGGGACATGCAGGGGGACACTGAAGCTTTCTTT.

The CDR3 region has the DNA TGTGCCAGCGAAGGGGGCTGGACTGAAGCTTTCTTT. This translates into CASEGGWTEAFF. The chain is built from TRBV28 and TRBJ1-1; TRBD1 matches at 7 bases. Germline values: CDR1 MDHEN, CDR2 SYDVKM. This CDR3 has 12 residues. V dropped 8 bases and J dropped 5; count of bases not matched to a gene: 5.

This clone has just one count. The chain has TRBV3-1 (or the pseudogene TRBV3-2) and TRBJ1-1, with D possibly matching TRBD1 (6 bases). The CDR3 sequence is 17 residues long. V lost 0 bases and J lost 0, with 14 bases in between. The V gene's germline CDR1 is LGHDT and CDR2 YNNKEL (reference sequence). Here the CDR3 reads CASSQEGQSRMNTEAFF. CDR3 sequence (DNA): TGTGCCAGCAGCCAAGAAGGACAGTCGAGAATGAACACTGAAGCTTTCTTT.

The sample holds one count of this clone. CDR3 residues: CASSQGTGVGGYTF. CDR3 nucleotide sequence: TGCGCCAGCAGCCAAGGGACAGGAGTTGGTGGCTACACCTTC. The rearrangement joins TRBV4-3 to TRBJ1-2; 7 positions match TRBD1. V lost 1 base to trimming and J lost 7 bases; unmatched junction nucleotides: 6. This CDR3 comprises 14 residues. Per the germline V gene, CDR1 is LGHNA and CDR2 is YSLEER.

CDR3 in amino acids: CSASRGGASAEAFF. The CDR3, as DNA: TGCAGTGCTAGTAGAGGGGGCGCCTCCGCTGAAGCTTTCTTT. This chain links TRBV20-1 with TRBJ1-1, with TRBD1 matching 7 bases. CDR1 DFQATT and CDR2 SNEGSKA come from the germline V gene (reference sequence). The CDR3 length is 14 residues. Unmatched junction bases numbered 10, after V lost 3 bases and J lost 6 bases.

The chain combines TRBV5-1 with TRBJ2-1; D is possibly TRBD2 (5 bases). The CDR3 spans 15 residues. V shed 5 bases and J shed 3 bases, with 15 bases lying between them. Germline CDR1 SGHRS, CDR2 YFSETQ. As DNA, the CDR3 is TGCGCCAGCAGTTTGACCGGGGTTAACTACAATGAGCAGTTCTTC. This gives the protein CASSLTGVNYNEQFF.

This chain uses TRBV18 with TRBJ2-5; no definite D call. Germline values: CDR1 KGHSH, CDR2 LQKENI. The V gene lost 3 bases and the J gene lost 5 bases, with 4 bases spanning the gap. This CDR3 is built from 11 residues. For the CDR3, the DNA is TGTGCCAGCTCACCCCAGGAGACCCAGTACTTC. Amino acid sequence: CASSPQETQYF.

The chain joins TRBV5-1 to TRBJ2-5; 8 bases are shared with TRBD1. The CDR3 contains 13 residues. The ends lost 4 bases at V and 2 bases at J; junction bases unmatched: 1. Germline-derived CDR1 and CDR2 are SGHRS and YFSETQ. CDR3 loop: CASSRDRQETQYF. CDR3 bases: TGCGCCAGCAGCCGGGACAGGCAAGAGACCCAGTACTTC. Variable domain in full (rest from reference TRBV5-1 and TRBJ2-5): KAGVTQTPRYLIKTRGQQVTLSCSPISGHRSVSWYQQTPGQGLQFLFEYFSETQRNKGNFPGRFSGRQFSNSRSEMNVSTLELGDSALYLCASSRDRQETQYFGPGTRLLVL.

The table lists this clone with a few counts. V is TRBV28 and J is TRBJ1-1; 9 positions match TRBD1. Germline values: CDR1 MDHEN, CDR2 SYDVKM. V lost 6 bases, J lost 1 base, and 12 bases stayed unmatched. The CDR3 length is 17 residues. CDR3 nucleotide sequence: TGTGCCAGCAGCCAAAACAGGGGGCGCGGGAAGAACACTGAAGCTTTCTTT. Protein product: CASSQNRGRGKNTEAFF.

The chain joins TRBV18 to TRBJ2-1, with D maybe TRBD2 (6 bases). Germline values: CDR1 KGHSH, CDR2 LQKENI. V was shortened by 2 bases and J by 2 bases, with 10 bases between the two germline ends. The CDR3 has 15 residues. CDR3 protein: CASSPMGGPYNEQFF. The CDR3 DNA reads TGTGCCAGCTCACCAATGGGAGGCCCCTACAATGAGCAGTTCTTC. The full variable domain, with the rest looked up from reference TRBV18 and TRBJ2-1, is NAGVMQNPRHLVRRRGQEARLRCSPMKGHSHVYWYRQLPEEGLKFMVYLQKENIIDESGMPKERFSAEFPKEGPSILRIQQVVRGDSAAYFCASSPMGGPYNEQFFGPGTRLTVL.

The chain uses TRBV19 and TRBJ1-1; D is unresolved. The CDR3 runs to 12 residues. Trimming pared 6 bases from V and 1 base from J, leaving 6 bases between. Germline V gives CDR1 LNHDA, CDR2 SQIVND (reference sequence). CDR3 DNA: TGTGCCAGTAGAAGGAGGAACACTGAAGCTTTCTTT. Protein sequence: CASRRRNTEAFF.